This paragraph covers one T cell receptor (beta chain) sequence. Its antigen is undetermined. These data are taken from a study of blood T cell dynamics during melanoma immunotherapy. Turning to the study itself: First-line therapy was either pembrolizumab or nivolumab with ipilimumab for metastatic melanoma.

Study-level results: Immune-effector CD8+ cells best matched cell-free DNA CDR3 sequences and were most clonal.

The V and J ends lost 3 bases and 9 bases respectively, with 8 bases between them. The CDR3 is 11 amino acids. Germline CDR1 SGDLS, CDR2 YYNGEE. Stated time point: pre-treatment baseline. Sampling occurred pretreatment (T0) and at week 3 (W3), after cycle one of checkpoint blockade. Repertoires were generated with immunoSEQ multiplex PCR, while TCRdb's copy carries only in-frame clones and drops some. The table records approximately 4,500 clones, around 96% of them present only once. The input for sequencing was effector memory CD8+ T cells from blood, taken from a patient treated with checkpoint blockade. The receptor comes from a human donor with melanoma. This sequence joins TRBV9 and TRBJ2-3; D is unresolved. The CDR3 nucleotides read TGTGCCAGCAGCGCGTCGGCCACGCAGTATTTT. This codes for CASSASATQYF. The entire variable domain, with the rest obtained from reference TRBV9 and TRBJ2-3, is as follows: DSGVTQTPKHLITATGQRVTLRCSPRSGDLSVYWYQQSLDQGLQFLIQYYNGEERAKGNILERFSAQQFPDLHSELNLSSLELGDSALYFCASSASATQYFGPGTRLTVL.